One TCR beta chain is described in this entry. What it recognizes is unknown. Measured with immunoSEQ multiplex PCR; TCRdb has only the in-frame clones, and not every one. In the table there are about 2 million clones, roughly 95% of which are singletons. CD4+ cells yielded CD45RA+ naive and CD45RA-negative memory subsets. This CDR3 contains 14 residues. These data belong to a study of shared clonotypes between healthy human individuals. Overall study: CD4 naive and CD4 memory each took three plates per donor, while CD8 naive took two and CD8 memory one.

Findings and limits, study-wide: Generally, naive subsets came out with larger estimated richness than memory subsets.

The rearrangement uses TRBV21-1 and TRBJ2-3; TRBD2, the D gene given by the table, was not confirmed from the DNA. TRBV21-1 is a pseudogene. Sequenced sample: naive CD4+ T cells sorted from blood. This sample's subset: CD45RA+ positively selected. The origin of this receptor is a man younger than 35 in good health. This CDR3 reads CASRAGPSTDTQYF. The DNA for the CDR3 is TGTGCCAGCAGGGCGGGGCCCAGCACAGATACGCAGTATTTT.